The entry below gives a single T cell receptor (beta chain) sequence along with its context. Measured with immunoSEQ multiplex PCR; TCRdb has only the in-frame clones, and not every one. The data hold over 150,000 clones, with around 84% observed a single time. This specimen belongs to a study of blood T cell repertoires in COVID-19. Background on the study: The study drew acute and convalescent COVID-19 samples from the United States, Italy and Spain.

CDR3 size: 14 residues. V was shortened by 1 base and J by 6 bases, with 7 bases between the two germline ends. CDR1 and CDR2 (germline): KGHSH, LQKENI. The TCR originated in a man in his fifties with active or convalescent COVID-19. V gene TRBV18 combines with J gene TRBJ1-6; possibly TRBD1 for D (5 bases). Sequenced: peripheral blood. This CDR3 reads CASSPQGPNSPLHF. Here the CDR3 DNA reads TGTGCCAGCTCACCACAGGGGCCTAATTCACCCCTCCACTTT.